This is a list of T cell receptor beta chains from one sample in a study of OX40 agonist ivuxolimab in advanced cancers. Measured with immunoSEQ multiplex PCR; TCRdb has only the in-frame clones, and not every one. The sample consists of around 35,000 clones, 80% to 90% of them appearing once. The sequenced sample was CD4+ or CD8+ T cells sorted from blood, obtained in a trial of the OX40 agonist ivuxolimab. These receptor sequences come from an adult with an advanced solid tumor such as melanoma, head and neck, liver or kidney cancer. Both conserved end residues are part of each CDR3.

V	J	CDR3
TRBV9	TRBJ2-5	CASSVDIKETQYF
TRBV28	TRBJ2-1	CASSLGAGRGNEQFF
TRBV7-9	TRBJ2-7	CASSPGLAGGVYEQYF
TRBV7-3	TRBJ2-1	CASSLDHNEQFF
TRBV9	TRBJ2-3	CASSPGTNTDTQYF
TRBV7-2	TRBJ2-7	CASSLEGLVIYEQYF
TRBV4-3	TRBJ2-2	CASSQDPPTNTGELFF
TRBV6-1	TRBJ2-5	CASSLAGGPETQYF
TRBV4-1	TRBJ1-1	CASSQDEEGWNTEAFF
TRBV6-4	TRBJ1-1	CASSDTYQTGNTEAFF
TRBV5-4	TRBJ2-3	CASSPGQGPDTQYF
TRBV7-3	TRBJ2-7	CASSPGTSGRDYEQYF
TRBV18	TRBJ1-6	CASSYTGASPLHF
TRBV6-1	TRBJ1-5	CASSFQGYSNQPQHF
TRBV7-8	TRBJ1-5	CASSRTMDSNQPQHF
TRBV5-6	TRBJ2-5	CASSGTGTAEETQYF
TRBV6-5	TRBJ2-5	CASSYRVYQETQYF
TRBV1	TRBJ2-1	CTSSQVGTSGWPSSYNEQFF
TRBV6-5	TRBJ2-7	CASSRGGGGIYEQYF
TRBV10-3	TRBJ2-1	CAISGTINEQFF
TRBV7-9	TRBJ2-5	CASSFLYSNQETQYF
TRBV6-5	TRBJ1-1	CASSYVRTEAFF
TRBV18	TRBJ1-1	CASSPPDGGGTEAFF
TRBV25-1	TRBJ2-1	CASSAPPGQGTTEQFF